The rows below give T cell receptor beta chains drawn from one sample of a study of cytomegalovirus exposure and HLA in healthy donors. The table came from immunoSEQ multiplex PCR; TCRdb's copy has only in-frame clones and leaves some out. Here the sample spans some 350,000 clones, roughly 90% being singletons. The sample was PBMCs. These receptors were taken from a woman aged 25 to 39 in good health and CMV-seropositive. The CDR3 runs from the conserved cysteine through the conserved F or W. Fields, in order: D gene, V gene, J gene, clone size, CDR3 DNA, CDR3 protein. D genes are given only for firm matches. Rows may omit the clone size; those that give it use once, few, many or a size class.

NA	TRBV2	TRBJ2-7	NA	TGTGCCAGCAGTCAGGGCTACGAGCAGTACTTC	CASSQGYEQYF
TRBD1	TRBV2	TRBJ1-4	once	TGTGCCAGCAGTAAAGAGATCTTCAGGGGGACTAATGAAAAACTGTTTTTT	CASSKEIFRGTNEKLFF
NA	TRBV30	TRBJ2-3	once	TGTGCCTGGAGTGTAAAGCTTCAAACTAGCACAGATACGCAGTATTTT	CAWSVKLQTSTDTQYF
NA	TRBV6-8	TRBJ1-4	NA	TGTGCCAGTCCCCAACGCTCCGACAGGGAAAAACTGTTTTTT	CASPQRSDREKLFF
TRBD1	TRBV4-1	TRBJ1-5	NA	TGCGCCAGCAGCTACACGGACAGGGAAATTCAGCCCCAGCATTTT	CASSYTDREIQPQHF
NA	TRBV7-9	TRBJ2-2	NA	TGTGCCAGCAGCCCCCCAGGGAACACCGGGGAGCTGTTTTTT	CASSPPGNTGELFF
NA	TRBV2	TRBJ1-1	NA	TGTGCCAGCAGTGAAAGGGGTGCGGGGGAGGCTGAAGCTTTCTTT	CASSERGAGEAEAFF
NA	TRBV7-3	TRBJ1-3	NA	TGTGCCAGCAGCCAGGGAGGTGGAAACACCATATATTTT	CASSQGGGNTIYF
NA	TRBV2	TRBJ1-6	NA	TGTGCCAGCTCCGGCCAGTATAATTCACCCCTCCACTTT	CASSGQYNSPLHF
NA	TRBV29-1	TRBJ1-4	NA	TGCAGCGTCCTGGACGGATTTAATGAAAAACTGTTTTTT	CSVLDGFNEKLFF
NA	TRBV6-1	TRBJ2-5	NA	TGTGCCAGCAGTGAATCCGGACTACCCTTCCGGGAGACCCAGTACTTC	CASSESGLPFRETQYF
TRBD1	TRBV5-5	TRBJ1-2	NA	TGTGCCAGCAGCTTCGGACAGGGATGGTATGGCTACACCTTC	CASSFGQGWYGYTF
TRBD1	TRBV4-1	TRBJ1-5	NA	TGCGCCAGCAGCCTTGACAGGGGGCATGGCAATCAGCCCCAGCATTTT	CASSLDRGHGNQPQHF
NA	TRBV5-1	TRBJ2-5	NA	TGCGCCAGCAGCTCGGTAGCCCTCGGGGAGACCCAGTACTTC	CASSSVALGETQYF
NA	TRBV6-6	TRBJ1-6	NA	TGTGCCAGCAGTTACGCTGGGCGAAATTCACCCCTCCACTTT	CASSYAGRNSPLHF
NA	TRBV2	TRBJ2-5	NA	TGTGCCAGCAAGGGTGGACTCCCTGGGGAGACCCAGTACTTC	CASKGGLPGETQYF
TRBD1	TRBV4-2	TRBJ1-2	NA	TGTGCCAGCAGCCTAAACCCCGGACAGGACTATGGCTACACCTTC	CASSLNPGQDYGYTF
NA	TRBV28	TRBJ1-2	NA	TGTGCCAGCACGCCGAGGGGGGGGTATGGCTACACCTTC	CASTPRGGYGYTF
NA	TRBV5-1	TRBJ2-7	once	TGCGCCAGCAGCGGGGACATCACGCATAACCCCTACGAGCAGTACTTC	CASSGDITHNPYEQYF
TRBD1	TRBV6-6	TRBJ1-2	NA	TGTGCCAGCAGTTACTCTACGGGACAGGAGGGCTATGGCTACACCTTC	CASSYSTGQEGYGYTF
NA	TRBV27	TRBJ2-7	NA	TGTGCCAGCAGTTTGACACAGGGTACCTACGAGCAGTACTTC	CASSLTQGTYEQYF
NA	TRBV30	TRBJ2-7	few	TGTGCCTGGTGGAGGACACAAGGCCACGAGCAGTACTTC	CAWWRTQGHEQYF
NA	TRBV4-3	TRBJ1-5	NA	TGCGCCAGCAGCCAAGATGCCAGGTGGATAGATAGCAATCAGCCCCAGCATTTT	CASSQDARWIDSNQPQHF
NA	TRBV2	TRBJ2-7	NA	TGTGCCAGCAGTGAAAATTTAATGTTAGCTTTC	CASSENLMLAF
TRBD1	TRBV28	TRBJ1-2	NA	TGTGCCAGCAGTCCGGACAGGGTCGGGTATGGCTACACCTTC	CASSPDRVGYGYTF
NA	TRBV2	TRBJ1-1	NA	TGTGCCAGCATCTCCATGTCGGGGCCGGGGGCTTTCTTT	CASISMSGPGAFF
NA	TRBV30	TRBJ1-5	once	TGTGCCTGGAGTGGGACTGGAAATCAGCCCCAGCATTTT	CAWSGTGNQPQHF
TRBD1	TRBV29-1	TRBJ2-1	NA	TGCAGCGGCGGAACAGGGGGCCCCTACAATGAGCAGTTCTTC	CSGGTGGPYNEQFF
NA	TRBV30	TRBJ1-5	NA	TGTGCCTGGAGTCCGCGAGGGGGAACCCGTCAGCCCCAGCATTTT	CAWSPRGGTRQPQHF
NA	TRBV4-3	TRBJ2-3	NA	TGCGCCAGCAGCCAAGATTTCGGGTCTAGCACAGATACGCAGTATTTT	CASSQDFGSSTDTQYF
NA	TRBV9	TRBJ2-5	NA	TGTGCCAGCAGCGTAGAAGCGGATCAAGAGACCCAGTACTTC	CASSVEADQETQYF
NA	TRBV18	TRBJ1-1	few	TGTGCCAGCTCACCCCCACAGGGATCGAACACTGAAGCTTTCTTT	CASSPPQGSNTEAFF
NA	TRBV28	TRBJ1-2	NA	TGTGCCAGCGGGAAGGGTGGACAGTTCTATGGCTACACCTTC	CASGKGGQFYGYTF
NA	TRBV7-9	TRBJ2-7	NA	TGTGCCAGCAGCTTTCCCAGCTCCTACGAGCAGTACTTC	CASSFPSSYEQYF
NA	TRBV11-3	TRBJ1-1	few	TGTGCCAGCAGCTCCACAGGCAACACTGAAGCTTTCTTT	CASSSTGNTEAFF
NA	TRBV2	TRBJ1-2	NA	TGTGCCAGCAGTGGAAGACAGGCTCATGGCTACACCTTC	CASSGRQAHGYTF
NA	TRBV4-2	TRBJ1-1	NA	TGTGCCAGCAGCCAAGTCCAGGGGAACACTGAAGCTTTCTTT	CASSQVQGNTEAFF
TRBD1	TRBV5-6	TRBJ2-5	NA	TGTGCCAGCAGCTTGGCCCCAGGGGGCGGTCAGACCCAGTACTTC	CASSLAPGGGQTQYF
NA	TRBV10-3	TRBJ2-3	NA	TGTGCCATCAGCAGCGCAGATACGCAGTATTTT	CAISSADTQYF
TRBD1	TRBV5-1	TRBJ1-1	once	TGCGCCAGCAGCTCCGGGACAGGGAACACTGAAGCTTTCTTT	CASSSGTGNTEAFF
NA	TRBV19	TRBJ1-2	NA	TGTGCCAGTAGTTCGTTCTATGGCTACACCTTC	CASSSFYGYTF